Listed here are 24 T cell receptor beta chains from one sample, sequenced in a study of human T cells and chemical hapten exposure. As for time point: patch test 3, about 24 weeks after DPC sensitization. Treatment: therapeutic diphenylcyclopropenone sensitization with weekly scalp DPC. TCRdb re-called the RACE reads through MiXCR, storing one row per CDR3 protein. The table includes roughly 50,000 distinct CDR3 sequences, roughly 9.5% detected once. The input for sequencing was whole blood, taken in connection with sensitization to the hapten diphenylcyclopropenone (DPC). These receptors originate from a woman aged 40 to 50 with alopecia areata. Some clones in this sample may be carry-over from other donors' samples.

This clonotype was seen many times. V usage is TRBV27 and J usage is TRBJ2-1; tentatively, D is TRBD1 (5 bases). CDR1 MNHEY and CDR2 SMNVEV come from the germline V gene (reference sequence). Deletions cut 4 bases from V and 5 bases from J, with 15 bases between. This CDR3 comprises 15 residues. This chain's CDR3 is CASSSWAGFDNEQFF. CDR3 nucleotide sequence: TGTGCCAGCAGTTCTTGGGCAGGGTTCGACAATGAGCAGTTCTTC.

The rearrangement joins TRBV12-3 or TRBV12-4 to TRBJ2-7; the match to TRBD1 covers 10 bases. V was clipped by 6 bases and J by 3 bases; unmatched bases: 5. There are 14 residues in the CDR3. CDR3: CASRKRDRGYEQYF. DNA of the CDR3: TGTGCCAGCAGGAAACGGGACAGGGGCTACGAGCAGTACTTC.

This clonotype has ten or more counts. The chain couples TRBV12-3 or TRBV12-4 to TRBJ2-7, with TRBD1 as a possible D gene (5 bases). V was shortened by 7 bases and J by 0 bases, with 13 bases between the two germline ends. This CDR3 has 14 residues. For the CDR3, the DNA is TGTGCCAGCATTTCGGACACCATCTCCTACGAGCAGTACTTC. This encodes CASISDTISYEQYF.

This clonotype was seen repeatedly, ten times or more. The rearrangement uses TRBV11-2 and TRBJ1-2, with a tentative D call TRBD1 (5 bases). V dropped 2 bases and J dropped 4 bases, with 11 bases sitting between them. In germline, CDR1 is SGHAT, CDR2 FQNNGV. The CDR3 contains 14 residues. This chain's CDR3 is CASSLLGQPYGYTF. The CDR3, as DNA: TGTGCCAGCAGCTTATTGGGGCAGCCCTATGGCTACACCTTC.

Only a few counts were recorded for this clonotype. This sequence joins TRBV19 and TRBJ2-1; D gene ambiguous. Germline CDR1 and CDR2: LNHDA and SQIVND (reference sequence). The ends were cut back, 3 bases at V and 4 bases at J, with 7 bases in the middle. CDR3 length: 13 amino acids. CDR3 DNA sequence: TGTGCCAGTAGTATTAGAGGATACAATGAGCAGTTCTTC. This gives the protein CASSIRGYNEQFF.

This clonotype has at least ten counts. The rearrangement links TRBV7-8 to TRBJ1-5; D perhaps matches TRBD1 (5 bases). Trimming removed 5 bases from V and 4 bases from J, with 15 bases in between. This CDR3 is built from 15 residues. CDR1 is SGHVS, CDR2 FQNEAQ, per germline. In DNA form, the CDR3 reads TGTGCCAGCAGCCCTATTGGGGGGAGGAATCAGCCCCAGCATTTT. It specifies CASSPIGGRNQPQHF.

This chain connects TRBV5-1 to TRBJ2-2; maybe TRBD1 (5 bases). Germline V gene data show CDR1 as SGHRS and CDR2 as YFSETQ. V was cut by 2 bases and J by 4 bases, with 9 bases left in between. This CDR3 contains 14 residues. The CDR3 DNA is TGCGCCAGCAGCTTCCCAGGGCCCACCGGGGAGCTGTTTTTT. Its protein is CASSFPGPTGELFF.

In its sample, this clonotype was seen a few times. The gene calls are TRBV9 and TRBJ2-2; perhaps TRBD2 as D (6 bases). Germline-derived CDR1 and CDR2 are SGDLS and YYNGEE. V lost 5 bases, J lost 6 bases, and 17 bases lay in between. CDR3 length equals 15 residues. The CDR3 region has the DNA TGTGCCAGCAGGGAGGGTGGCAGTTTCGCCGGGGAGCTGTTTTTT. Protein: CASREGGSFAGELFF.

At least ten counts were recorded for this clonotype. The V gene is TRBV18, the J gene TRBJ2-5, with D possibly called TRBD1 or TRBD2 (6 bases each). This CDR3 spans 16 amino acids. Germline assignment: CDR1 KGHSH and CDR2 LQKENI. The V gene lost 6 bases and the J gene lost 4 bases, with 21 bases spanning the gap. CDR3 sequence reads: CASSTTGGDQSETQYF. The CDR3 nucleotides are TGTGCCAGCTCTACAACCGGGGGCGATCAATCAGAGACCCAGTACTTC. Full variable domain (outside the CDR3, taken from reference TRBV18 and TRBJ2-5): NAGVMQNPRHLVRRRGQEARLRCSPMKGHSHVYWYRQLPEEGLKFMVYLQKENIIDESGMPKERFSAEFPKEGPSILRIQQVVRGDSAAYFCASSTTGGDQSETQYFGPGTRLLVL.

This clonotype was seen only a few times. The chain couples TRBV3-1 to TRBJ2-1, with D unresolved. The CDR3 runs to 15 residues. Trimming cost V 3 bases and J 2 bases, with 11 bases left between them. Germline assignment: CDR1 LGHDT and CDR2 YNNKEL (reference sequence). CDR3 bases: TGTGCCAGCAGCCAGTCTAGTTTAGCCTACAATGAGCAGTTCTTC. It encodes CASSQSSLAYNEQFF.

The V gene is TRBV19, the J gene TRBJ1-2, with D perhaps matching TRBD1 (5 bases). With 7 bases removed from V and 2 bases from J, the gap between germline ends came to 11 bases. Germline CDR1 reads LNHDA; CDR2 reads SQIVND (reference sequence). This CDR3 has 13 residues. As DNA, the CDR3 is TGTGCCAGTATGGGACTGCTCAACTATGGCTACACCTTC. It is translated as CASMGLLNYGYTF.

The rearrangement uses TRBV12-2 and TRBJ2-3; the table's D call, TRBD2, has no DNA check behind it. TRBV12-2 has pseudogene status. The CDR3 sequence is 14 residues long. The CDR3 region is CASRLERRADTQYF. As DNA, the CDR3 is TGTGCAAGTCGCTTAGAACGGAGGGCCGATACGCAGTATTTT.

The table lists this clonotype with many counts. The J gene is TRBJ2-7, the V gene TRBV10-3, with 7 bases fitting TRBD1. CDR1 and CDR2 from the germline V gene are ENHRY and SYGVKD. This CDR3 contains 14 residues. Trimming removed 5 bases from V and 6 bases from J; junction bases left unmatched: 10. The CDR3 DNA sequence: TGTGCCATCAGTAAACAGACAGGGTCGTCCGAGCAGTACTTC. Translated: CAISKQTGSSEQYF.

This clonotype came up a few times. CDR3 residues: CASSVTVQGATQYF. The CDR3 nucleotides read TGTGCCAGCAGTGTGACCGTACAGGGAGCTACGCAGTATTTT. This chain connects TRBV6-2 or TRBV6-3 to TRBJ2-3, with D perhaps matching TRBD1 (6 bases). The CDR3 has 14 residues. Looked up from germline, CDR1 is MNHEY and CDR2 is SVGEGT. Trimming took 5 bases from V and 8 from J, leaving 17 bases between them.

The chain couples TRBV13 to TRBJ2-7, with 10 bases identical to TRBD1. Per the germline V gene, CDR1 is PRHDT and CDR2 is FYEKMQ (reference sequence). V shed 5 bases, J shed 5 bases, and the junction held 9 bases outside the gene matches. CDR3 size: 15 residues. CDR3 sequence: CASSLRQGARDEQYF. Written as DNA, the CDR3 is TGTGCCAGCAGCCTGAGACAGGGGGCGCGGGACGAGCAGTACTTC.

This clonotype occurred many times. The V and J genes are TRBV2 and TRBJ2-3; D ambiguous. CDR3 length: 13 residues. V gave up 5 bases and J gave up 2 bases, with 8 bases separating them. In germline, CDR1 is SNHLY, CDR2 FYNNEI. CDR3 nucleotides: TGTGCCAGCAGTCAACCGTTCACAGATACGCAGTATTTT. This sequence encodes CASSQPFTDTQYF.

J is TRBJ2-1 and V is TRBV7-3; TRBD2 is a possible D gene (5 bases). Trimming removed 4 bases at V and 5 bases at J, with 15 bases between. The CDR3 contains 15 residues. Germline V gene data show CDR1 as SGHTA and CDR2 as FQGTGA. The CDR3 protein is CASSYMGSGNNEQFF. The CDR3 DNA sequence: TGTGCCAGCAGCTACATGGGCTCGGGGAACAATGAGCAGTTCTTC. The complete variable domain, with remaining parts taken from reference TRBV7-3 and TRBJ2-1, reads GAGVSQTPSNKVTEKGKYVELRCDPISGHTALYWYRQSLGQGPEFLIYFQGTGAADDSGLPNDRFFAVRPEGSVSTLKIQRTERGDSAVYLCASSYMGSGNNEQFFGPGTRLTVL.

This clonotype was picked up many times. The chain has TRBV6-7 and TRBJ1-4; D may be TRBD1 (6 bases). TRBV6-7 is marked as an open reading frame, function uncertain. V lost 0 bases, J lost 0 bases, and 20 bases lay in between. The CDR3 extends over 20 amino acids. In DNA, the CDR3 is TGTGCCAGCAGTTACTCGATTGGTAAGGGACGGACAGCAACTAATGAAAAACTGTTTTTT. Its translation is CASSYSIGKGRTATNEKLFF.

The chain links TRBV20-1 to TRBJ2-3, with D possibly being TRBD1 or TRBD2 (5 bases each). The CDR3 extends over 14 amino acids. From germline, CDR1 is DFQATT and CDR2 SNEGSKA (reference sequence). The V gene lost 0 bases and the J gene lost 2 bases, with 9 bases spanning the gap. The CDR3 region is CSAREGTATDTQYF. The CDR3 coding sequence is TGCAGTGCTAGAGAGGGGACCGCCACAGATACGCAGTATTTT.

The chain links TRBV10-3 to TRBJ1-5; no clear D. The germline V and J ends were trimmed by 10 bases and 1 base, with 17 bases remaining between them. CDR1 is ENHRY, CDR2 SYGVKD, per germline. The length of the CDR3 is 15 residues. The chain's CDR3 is CATGRGGNSNQPQHF. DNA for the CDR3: TGTGCCACCGGGCGGGGAGGGAACAGCAATCAGCCCCAGCATTTT.

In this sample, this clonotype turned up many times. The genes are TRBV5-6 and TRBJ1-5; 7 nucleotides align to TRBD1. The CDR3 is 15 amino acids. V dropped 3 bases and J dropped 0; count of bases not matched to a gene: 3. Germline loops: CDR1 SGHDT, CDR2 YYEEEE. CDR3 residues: CASSWGQYSNQPQHF. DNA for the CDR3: TGTGCCAGCAGCTGGGGACAGTATAGCAATCAGCCCCAGCATTTT.

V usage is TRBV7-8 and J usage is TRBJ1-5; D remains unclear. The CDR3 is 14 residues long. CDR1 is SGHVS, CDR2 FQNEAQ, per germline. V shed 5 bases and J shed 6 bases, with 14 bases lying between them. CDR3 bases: TGTGCCAGCAGCCGGACTGAAGGACGTCAGCCCCAGCATTTT. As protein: CASSRTEGRQPQHF.

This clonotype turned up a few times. CDR3 in amino acids: CASTIDSPNTEAFF. In DNA, the CDR3 is TGTGCCAGCACCATAGACAGCCCTAACACTGAAGCTTTCTTT. The chain employs TRBV7-9 and TRBJ1-1; TRBD1 is a possible D gene (5 bases). There are 14 residues in the CDR3. The germline V gene encodes CDR1 SEHNR and CDR2 FQNEAQ (reference sequence). V lost 7 bases and J lost 2, with 14 bases in between.

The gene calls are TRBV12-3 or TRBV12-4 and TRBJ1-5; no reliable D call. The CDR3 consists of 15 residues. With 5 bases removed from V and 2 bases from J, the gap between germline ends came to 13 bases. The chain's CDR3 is CASSTTARCNQPQHF. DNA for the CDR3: TGTGCCAGCAGTACCACTGCCCGATGCAATCAGCCCCAGCATTTT.